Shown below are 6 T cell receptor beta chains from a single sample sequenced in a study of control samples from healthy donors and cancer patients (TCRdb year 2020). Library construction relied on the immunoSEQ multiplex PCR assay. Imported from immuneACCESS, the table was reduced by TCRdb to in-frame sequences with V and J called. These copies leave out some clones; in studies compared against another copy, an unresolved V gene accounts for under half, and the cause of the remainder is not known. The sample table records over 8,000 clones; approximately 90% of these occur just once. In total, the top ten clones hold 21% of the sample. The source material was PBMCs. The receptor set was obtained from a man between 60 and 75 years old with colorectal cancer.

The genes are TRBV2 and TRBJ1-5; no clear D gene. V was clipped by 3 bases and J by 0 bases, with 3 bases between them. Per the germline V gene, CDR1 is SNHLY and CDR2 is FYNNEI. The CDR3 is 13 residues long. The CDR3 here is CASSDNSNQPQHF. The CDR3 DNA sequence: TGTGCCAGCAGTGACAATAGCAATCAGCCCCAGCATTTT.

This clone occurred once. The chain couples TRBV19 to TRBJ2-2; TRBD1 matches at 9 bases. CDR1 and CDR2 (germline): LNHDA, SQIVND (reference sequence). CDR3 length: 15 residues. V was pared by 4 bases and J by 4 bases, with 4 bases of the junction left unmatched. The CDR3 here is CASSRRQGGTGELFF. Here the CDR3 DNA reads TGTGCCAGTAGTAGGAGACAGGGGGGCACCGGGGAGCTGTTTTTT.

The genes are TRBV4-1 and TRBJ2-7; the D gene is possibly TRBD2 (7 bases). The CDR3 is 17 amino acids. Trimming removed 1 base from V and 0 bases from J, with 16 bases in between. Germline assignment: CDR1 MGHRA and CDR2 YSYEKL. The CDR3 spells CASSQVGRGPTSYEQYF. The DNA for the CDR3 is TGCGCCAGCAGCCAAGTAGGGCGGGGGCCGACCTCCTACGAGCAGTACTTC.

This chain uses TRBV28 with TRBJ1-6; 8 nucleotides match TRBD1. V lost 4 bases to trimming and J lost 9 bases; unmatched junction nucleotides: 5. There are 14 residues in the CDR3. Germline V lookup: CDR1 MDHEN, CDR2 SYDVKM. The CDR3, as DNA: TGTGCCAGCAGTTGGACAGGGAGAGGTTCACCCCTCCACTTT. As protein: CASSWTGRGSPLHF.

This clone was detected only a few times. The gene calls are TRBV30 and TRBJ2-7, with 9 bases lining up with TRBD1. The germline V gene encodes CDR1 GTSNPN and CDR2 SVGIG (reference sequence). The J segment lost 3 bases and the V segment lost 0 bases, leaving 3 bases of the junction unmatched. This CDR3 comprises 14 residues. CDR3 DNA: TGTGCCTGGAGTGTAGGGACAGGGAGCTACGAGCAGTACTTC. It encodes CAWSVGTGSYEQYF.

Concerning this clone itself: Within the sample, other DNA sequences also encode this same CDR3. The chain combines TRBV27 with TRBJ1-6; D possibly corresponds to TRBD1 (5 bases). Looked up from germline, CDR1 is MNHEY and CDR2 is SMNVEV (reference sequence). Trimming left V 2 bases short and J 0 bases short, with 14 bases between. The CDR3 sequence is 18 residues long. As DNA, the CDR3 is TGTGCCAGCAGTTTAAAACAGACAGTCAGCTCCTATAATTCACCCCTCCACTTT. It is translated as CASSLKQTVSSYNSPLHF.